The T cell receptor (beta chain) under discussion was sequenced for a study of blood T cell repertoires in COVID-19. In the study overall: Material from acute and convalescent COVID-19 was sourced from the United States, Italy and Spain. T cells, B-cell-depleted T cells, or PBMCs supplied cDNA or gDNA.

Cohort 3 donors were reported recovered after two negative PCRs, clearance, or symptom resolution. There are 14 residues in the CDR3. Germline V CDR1 and CDR2: SGHDT, YYEEEE. V lost 1 base to trimming and J lost 2 bases, with 10 bases between them. The repertoire was sequenced with immunoSEQ multiplex PCR; TCRdb's copy has only in-frame clones and lacks some. Of about 200,000 clones listed, 65% to 85% are singletons. The V call is TRBV5-6, the J call TRBJ2-7; D uncertain. The sequence was obtained from a man in his forties or fifties who had recovered from COVID-19. The material sequenced was PBMCs or T cells enriched from blood (not recorded which). Here the CDR3 reads CASSLISTPYEQYF. The CDR3 DNA reads TGTGCCAGCAGCTTGATTTCTACTCCCTACGAGCAGTACTTC.